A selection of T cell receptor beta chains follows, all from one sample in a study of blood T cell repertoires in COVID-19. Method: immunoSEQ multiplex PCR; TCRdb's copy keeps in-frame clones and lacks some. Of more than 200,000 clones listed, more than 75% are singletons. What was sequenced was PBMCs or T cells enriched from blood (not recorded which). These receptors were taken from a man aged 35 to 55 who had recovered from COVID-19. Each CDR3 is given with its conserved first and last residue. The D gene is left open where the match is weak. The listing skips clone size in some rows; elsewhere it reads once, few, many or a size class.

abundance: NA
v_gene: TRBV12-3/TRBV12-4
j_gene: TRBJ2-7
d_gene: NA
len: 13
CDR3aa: CASSPEWGDEQYF
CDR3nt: TGTGCCAGCAGTCCGGAGTGGGGAGACGAGCAGTACTTC

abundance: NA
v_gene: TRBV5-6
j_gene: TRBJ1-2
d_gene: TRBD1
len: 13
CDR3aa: CASSRPQGNGYTF
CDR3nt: TGTGCCAGCAGCCGGCCACAGGGGAATGGCTACACCTTC

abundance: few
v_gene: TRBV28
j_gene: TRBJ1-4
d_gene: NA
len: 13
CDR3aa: CATLDRLNEKLFF
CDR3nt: TGTGCCACCCTGGACAGATTAAATGAAAAACTGTTTTTT

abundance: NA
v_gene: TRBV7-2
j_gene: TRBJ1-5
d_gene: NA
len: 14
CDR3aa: CASRSTGSAQPQHF
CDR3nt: TGTGCCAGCAGATCTACGGGTTCAGCTCAGCCCCAGCATTTT

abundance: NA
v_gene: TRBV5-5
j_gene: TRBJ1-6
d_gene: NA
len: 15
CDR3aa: CASSQNRAYNSPLHF
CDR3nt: TGTGCCAGCAGCCAAAACAGGGCTTATAATTCACCCCTCCACTTT

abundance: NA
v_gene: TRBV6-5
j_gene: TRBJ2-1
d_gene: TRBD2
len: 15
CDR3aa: CASGSTSGSNNEQFF
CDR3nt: TGTGCCAGCGGCTCAACTAGCGGGAGTAACAATGAGCAGTTCTTC

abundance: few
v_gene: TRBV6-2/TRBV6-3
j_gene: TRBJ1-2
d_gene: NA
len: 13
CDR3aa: CASSYSSVIGYTF
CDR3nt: TGTGCCAGCAGTTACTCATCGGTCATCGGCTACACCTTC

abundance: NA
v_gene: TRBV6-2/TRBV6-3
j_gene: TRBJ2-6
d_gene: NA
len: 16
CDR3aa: CASSLWGGPGANVLTF
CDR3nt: TGTGCCAGCAGTTTGTGGGGGGGCCCTGGGGCCAACGTCCTGACTTTC

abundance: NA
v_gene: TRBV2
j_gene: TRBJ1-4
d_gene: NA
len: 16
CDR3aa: CASSGPGTLEGEKLFF
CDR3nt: TGTGCCAGCAGTGGCCCCGGGACACTTGAGGGTGAAAAACTGTTTTTT

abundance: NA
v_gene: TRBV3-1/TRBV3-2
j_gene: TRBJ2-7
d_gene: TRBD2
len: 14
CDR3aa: CASSQETSGYEQYF
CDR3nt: TGTGCCAGCAGCCAAGAGACTAGCGGGTACGAGCAGTACTTC

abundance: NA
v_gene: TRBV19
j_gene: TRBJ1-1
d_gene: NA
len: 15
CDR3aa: CASITRGGVSTEAFF
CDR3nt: TGTGCCAGTATCACGAGAGGGGGGGTTTCTACTGAAGCTTTCTTT

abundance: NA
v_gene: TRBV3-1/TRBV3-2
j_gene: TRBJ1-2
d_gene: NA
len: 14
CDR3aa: CASSHPARGVSYTF
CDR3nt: TGTGCCAGCAGCCATCCCGCGCGGGGAGTGAGCTACACCTTC

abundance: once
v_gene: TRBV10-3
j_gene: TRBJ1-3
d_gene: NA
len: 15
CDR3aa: CAISERGSAGNTIYF
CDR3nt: TGTGCCATCAGTGAGCGGGGTTCTGCCGGAAACACCATATATTTT

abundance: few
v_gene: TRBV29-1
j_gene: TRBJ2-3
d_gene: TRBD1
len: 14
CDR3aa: CSVEGQGYTDTQYF
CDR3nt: TGCAGCGTTGAGGGACAGGGGTACACAGATACGCAGTATTTT

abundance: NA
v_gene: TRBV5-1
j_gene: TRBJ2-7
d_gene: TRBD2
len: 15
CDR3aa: CASSPLAGGPYEQYF
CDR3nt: TGCGCCAGCAGCCCACTAGCGGGAGGCCCCTACGAGCAGTACTTC

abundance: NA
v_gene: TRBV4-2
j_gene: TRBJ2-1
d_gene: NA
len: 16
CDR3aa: CASSQDGKAGRNEQFF
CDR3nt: TGTGCCAGCAGCCAAGATGGGAAGGCGGGAAGAAATGAGCAGTTCTTC

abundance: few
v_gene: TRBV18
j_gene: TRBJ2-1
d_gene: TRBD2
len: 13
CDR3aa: CASSLGLANEQFF
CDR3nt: TGTGCCAGCTCACTAGGACTAGCTAATGAGCAGTTCTTC

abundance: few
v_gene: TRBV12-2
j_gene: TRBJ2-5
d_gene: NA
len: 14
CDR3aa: CASRSTSDQETQYF
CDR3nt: TGTGCAAGTCGCTCAACTAGCGACCAAGAGACCCAGTACTTC

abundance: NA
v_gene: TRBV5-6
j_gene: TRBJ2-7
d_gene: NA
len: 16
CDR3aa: CASSSFWTRSSYEQYF
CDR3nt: TGTGCCAGCAGCTCGTTTTGGACTCGGAGCTCCTACGAGCAGTACTTC

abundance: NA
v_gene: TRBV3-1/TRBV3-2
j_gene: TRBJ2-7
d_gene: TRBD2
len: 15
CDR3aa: CASSHRGRGDYEQYF
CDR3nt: TGTGCCAGCAGCCATCGGGGGCGGGGGGACTACGAGCAGTACTTC

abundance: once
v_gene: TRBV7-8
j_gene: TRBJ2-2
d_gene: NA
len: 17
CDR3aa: CASSLGGGSSPTGELFF
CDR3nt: TGTGCCAGCAGCTTAGGAGGGGGTTCGTCCCCCACCGGGGAGCTGTTTTTT

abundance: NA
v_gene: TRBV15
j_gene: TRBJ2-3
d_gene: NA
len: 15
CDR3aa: CATNGAGGVADTQYF
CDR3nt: TGTGCCACCAACGGAGCGGGTGGTGTGGCAGATACGCAGTATTTT

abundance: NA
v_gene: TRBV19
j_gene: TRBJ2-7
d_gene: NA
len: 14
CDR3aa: CASSTATANYEQYF
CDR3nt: TGTGCCAGTAGTACAGCGACAGCCAACTACGAGCAGTACTTC

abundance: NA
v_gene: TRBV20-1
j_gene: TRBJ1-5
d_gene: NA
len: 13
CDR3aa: CSASPGDNQPQHF
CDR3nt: TGCAGTGCTAGTCCAGGGGACAATCAGCCCCAGCATTTT

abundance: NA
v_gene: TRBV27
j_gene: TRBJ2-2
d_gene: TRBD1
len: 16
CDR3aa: CASSLRTGGPTGELFF
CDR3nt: TGTGCCAGCAGTTTACGGACAGGGGGCCCAACCGGGGAGCTGTTTTTT

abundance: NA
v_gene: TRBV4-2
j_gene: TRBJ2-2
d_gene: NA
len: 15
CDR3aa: CASSRRGLNTGELFF
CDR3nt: TGTGCCAGCAGCCGCCGGGGACTGAACACCGGGGAGCTGTTTTTT

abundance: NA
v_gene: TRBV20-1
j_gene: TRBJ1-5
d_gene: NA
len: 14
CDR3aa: CSASRGAGNQPQHF
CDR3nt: TGCAGTGCTAGTCGGGGGGCCGGCAATCAGCCCCAGCATTTT

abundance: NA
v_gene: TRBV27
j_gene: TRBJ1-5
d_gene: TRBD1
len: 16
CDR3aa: CASSLWPRGNNQPQHF
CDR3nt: TGTGCCAGCAGTTTATGGCCCAGGGGGAACAATCAGCCCCAGCATTTT

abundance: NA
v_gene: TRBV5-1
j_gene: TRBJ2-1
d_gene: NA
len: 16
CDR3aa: CASSQDLATKYNEQFF
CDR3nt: TGCGCCAGCAGCCAGGACTTGGCTACCAAGTACAATGAGCAGTTCTTC